A single sample is the source of the 6 T cell receptor beta chains below, sequenced in a study of human T cells and chemical hapten exposure. Each CDR3 protein is one row after TCRdb ran MiXCR on the RACE reads. The table includes over 35,000 distinct CDR3 sequences, about 3.7% detected once. The sample's time point: healthy volunteer bleed at 6 weeks. It was from unfractionated whole blood that total RNA was extracted. The sequenced sample was whole blood. These receptors all come from a human donor in good health. Some clones in this sample may be carry-over from other donors' samples.

This clonotype was counted at least ten times. The chain links TRBV15 to TRBJ2-1; tentative D call: TRBD1 (5 bases). Germline CDR1 and CDR2: LNHNV and YYDKDF (reference sequence). The CDR3 has 12 residues. Trimming stripped 4 bases from V and 9 bases from J, with 10 bases between. CDR3 nucleotides: TGTGCCACCAGCACCAGGGTAGGTGAGCAGTTCTTC. As protein: CATSTRVGEQFF.

This clonotype was observed at least ten times. J is TRBJ2-3 and V is TRBV6-1; 8 bases match TRBD2. The V segment lost 3 bases and the J segment 6 bases; nucleotides outside the gene matches: 5. CDR1 and CDR2 (germline): MNHNS, SASEGT. The length of the CDR3 is 14 residues. The CDR3 nucleotides read TGTGCCAGCAGTGACGGACTAGCCATCGATACGCAGTATTTT. Its protein product is CASSDGLAIDTQYF.

This clonotype has at least ten counts. V gene TRBV5-5 combines with J gene TRBJ2-7, with TRBD2 matching over 7 bases. Germline trimming cut 4 bases from V and 2 bases from J; bases unmatched to any gene: 9. The CDR3 has 15 residues. Germline values: CDR1 SGHKS, CDR2 YYEKEE (reference sequence). The CDR3 DNA follows: TGTGCCAGCAGCCAAGCACCGGGGACTACCTACGAGCAGTACTTC. This translates into CASSQAPGTTYEQYF.

The sample holds many counts of this clonotype. This chain joins TRBV20-1 and TRBJ2-7, with 8 positions matching TRBD1. V trimming: 0 bases; J trimming: 3 bases; junction bases outside the gene matches: 7. CDR1 DFQATT and CDR2 SNEGSKA come from the germline V gene (reference sequence). The CDR3 loop spans 15 amino acids. CDR3 in amino acids: CSARDRGTGHYEQYF. Here the CDR3 DNA reads TGCAGTGCTAGAGATAGGGGGACAGGCCACTACGAGCAGTACTTC.

V and J are TRBV24-1 and TRBJ2-2; no clear D gene. The V gene lost 4 bases and the J gene lost 2 bases, with 10 bases spanning the gap. Germline lookup yields CDR1 KGHDR and CDR2 SFDVKD. The CDR3 consists of 15 residues. CDR3 sequence reads: CATSEVYPNTGELFF. For the CDR3, the DNA is TGTGCCACCAGTGAGGTTTACCCTAACACCGGGGAGCTGTTTTTT.

This clonotype was seen many times. This rearrangement joins TRBV24-1 to TRBJ2-1; tentatively, D is TRBD2 (5 bases). V lost 12 bases, J lost 5 bases, and 16 bases lay in between. Germline CDR1 and CDR2: KGHDR and SFDVKD. The CDR3 runs 13 residues. The CDR3 here is CAARSRADNEQFF. CDR3 nucleotide sequence: TGTGCCGCCCGCTCGCGGGCCGACAATGAGCAGTTCTTC.